This T cell receptor (beta chain) was found in a study of metastatic and nonmetastatic thyroid tumors. Overall study: Repertoire comparisons spanned blood and tumor or nodule tissue from malignant and benign thyroid patients.

This clone was observed a handful of times. Its cognate antigen is unknown. Each patient went into thyroid surgery without having received any treatment. Germline CDR1 and CDR2: MNHNS and SASEGT. The germline V and J ends were trimmed by 8 bases and 3 bases, with 14 bases remaining between them. The CDR3 consists of 14 residues. Study-wide points: Compared with benign nodules, malignant thyroid tumors were reported to have significantly higher TCR beta diversity in both blood and tumor.

TCRdb re-analyzed the PCR reads through MiXCR. The sample yields roughly 48,000 clones, approximately 19% seen once. The TCR sequence derives from a female donor with papillary thyroid cancer or a benign thyroid nodule (not recorded which). Some clones in this sample may be carry-over from other donors' samples. Material for sequencing was blood. The V and J genes are TRBV6-1 and TRBJ2-1; the D is unclear. The CDR3 reads CASAKDRGYNEQFF. The DNA for the CDR3 is TGTGCCAGCGCTAAGGATAGAGGCTACAATGAGCAGTTCTTC.